This TCR beta chain was retrieved from a study of CD8 T cells in ankylosing spondylitis. With molecular barcodes, quantitative 5'-RACE was used to make the TCR beta libraries. TCRdb reprocessed the 5' RACE reads with MiXCR, giving one entry per CDR3 protein. This sample has 500,000 to 650,000 distinct CDR3 sequences, with roughly 5% found just once. The sample holds many counts of this clonotype. Its specificity is unknown. CDR3 size: 14 residues. CDR1 is SGDLS, CDR2 YYNGEE, per germline. Trimming cost V 0 bases and J 4 bases, with 8 bases left between them. Findings and limits, study-wide: Researchers report that disease-linked clones proved CD8+ and relatively rare in peripheral blood. A motif in TCR beta, a set of several highly homologous variants, appeared characteristic of ankylosing spondylitis blood.

The TCR was taken from a male donor with ankylosing spondylitis. Sequenced: blood, either unsorted or a sorted T cell fraction (not recorded which). The genes are TRBV9 and TRBJ2-1; no firm D call. The CDR3 loop reads CASSVVSVYNEQFF. As DNA, the CDR3 is TGTGCCAGCAGCGTAGTGTCCGTTTACAATGAGCAGTTCTTC.